The sequence of this T cell receptor beta chain was determined in a study of OX40 agonist ivuxolimab in advanced cancers. Study background: An agonistic anti-OX40 (CD134) antibody, ivuxolimab, was used to treat the patients.

Study results and limitations: Still undetermined is the antigen specificity of the expanded peripheral T cells. Researchers report that CD8+ T cells had, on average, more expanded clones than CD4+.

This CDR3 spans 16 amino acids. CDR1 and CDR2 (germline): MGHRA, YSYEKL. Generated by immunoSEQ multiplex PCR, the TCRdb table keeps only in-frame clones and is missing some. The table shows approximately 31,000 clones, with over 75% occurring only once. Points on this clone: No antigen is known for it. A read error may produce the germline difference seen at one junction end.

The sequence derives from an adult with an advanced solid tumor such as melanoma, head and neck, liver or kidney cancer. The chain combines TRBV4-1 with TRBJ2-5; 14 nucleotides align to TRBD2. Sequences were derived from CD4+ or CD8+ T cells sorted from blood, sampled in a trial of the OX40 agonist ivuxolimab. The chain's CDR3 is CASSHGLAGGQETQYF. Here the CDR3 DNA reads TGTGCCAGCAGCCACGGACTAGCGGGGGGACAAGAGACCCAGTACTTC.